Following are 27 T cell receptor beta chains from one sample sequenced in a study of cytomegalovirus exposure and HLA in healthy donors. Profiling relied on immunoSEQ multiplex PCR, and the TCRdb table lists in-frame clones only, not all of them. The sample has about 70,000 clones, 94% seen once. Sequencing input: PBMCs. The receptors originated from a woman aged 18 to 35 in good health and CMV-seropositive.

The chain uses TRBV29-1 and TRBJ2-5, with D possibly being TRBD1 (6 bases). From germline, CDR1 is SQVTM and CDR2 ANQGSEA. The CDR3 runs to 12 residues. Trimming removed 4 bases at V and 4 bases at J, with 10 bases between. The CDR3 DNA reads as TGCAGCGTTGCCAGGGGAAGAGAGACCCAGTACTTC. Its translation is CSVARGRETQYF.

The V and J genes are TRBV6-5 and TRBJ2-1, with 9 bases lining up with TRBD2. V dropped 0 bases and J dropped 8; count of bases not matched to a gene: 8. Germline-derived CDR1 and CDR2 are MNHEY and SVGAGI. There are 16 residues in the CDR3. The DNA of the CDR3 is TGTGCCAGCAGTTACTCTAGCGGGAGTATAAGCTATGAGCAGTTCTTC. Encoded protein: CASSYSSGSISYEQFF.

CDR3 amino acids: CASSEYWTGGLLNEQFF. CDR3 nucleotide sequence: TGTGCCAGCAGTGAATATTGGACAGGGGGCCTGCTGAATGAGCAGTTCTTC. The chain employs TRBV6-1 and TRBJ2-1; 11 bases align to TRBD1. The CDR3 has 17 amino acids. Germline assignment: CDR1 MNHNS and CDR2 SASEGT. Trimming cost V 2 bases and J 7 bases; bases outside gene matches: 10.

CDR3 region: CASSYGGRAETQYF. CDR3 in DNA: TGTGCCAGCAGTTACGGGGGTCGGGCCGAGACCCAGTACTTC. The chain employs TRBV11-2 and TRBJ2-5; the D gene is possibly TRBD2 (6 bases). Germline V lookup: CDR1 SGHAT, CDR2 FQNNGV. The CDR3 is 14 amino acids. V shed 6 bases and J shed 5 bases, with 16 bases lying between them.

V gene TRBV9 combines with J gene TRBJ2-2, with a tentative D call TRBD2 (8 bases). V lost 4 bases, J lost 4 bases, and 11 bases lay in between. CDR1 and CDR2 from the germline V gene are SGDLS and YYNGEE. This CDR3 is 14 amino acids long. The CDR3 spells CASSREGATGELFF. The CDR3 DNA is TGTGCCAGCAGCCGGGAGGGGGCCACCGGGGAGCTGTTTTTT.

This rearrangement joins TRBV6-1 to TRBJ2-3, with TRBD2 matching over 11 bases. The germline V gene has CDR1 MNHNS and CDR2 SASEGT. V lost 1 base to trimming and J lost 1 base; unmatched junction nucleotides: 1. The CDR3 has 16 amino acids. CDR3 coding DNA: TGTGCCAGCAGTGAAGTACTAGCGGGAGGCACAGATACGCAGTATTTT. It yields the protein CASSEVLAGGTDTQYF.

The DNA of the CDR3 is TGTGCCAGTAGTCCAGGGGGCGGACTAATTAACACTGAAGCTTTCTTT. Its translation is CASSPGGGLINTEAFF. V and J are TRBV19 and TRBJ1-1; 8 bases fit TRBD1. The V gene end was trimmed by 5 bases and the J gene end by 2 bases; junction bases not matched to a gene: 10. The CDR3 extends over 16 amino acids. Per germline, CDR1 LNHDA and CDR2 SQIVND (reference sequence).

The CDR3, as DNA: TGTGCCAGTACCTTAGGAAAGGGGGCGACCTATGGCTACACCTTC. Its translation: CASTLGKGATYGYTF. The chain employs TRBV19 and TRBJ1-2; 7 positions agree with TRBD1. J gave up 4 bases and V 7 bases, and 12 bases lay outside the gene matches. The CDR3 covers 15 residues. Germline V CDR1 and CDR2: LNHDA, SQIVND (reference sequence).

J is TRBJ2-7 and V is TRBV4-3, with 9 positions matching TRBD1. Germline V gives CDR1 LGHNA, CDR2 YSLEER. This CDR3 is 16 amino acids long. After removal of 1 base from V and 2 bases from J, the junction contained 6 bases not matched to a gene. CDR3: CASSQGQGEATYEQYF. CDR3 in DNA: TGCGCCAGCAGCCAAGGACAGGGGGAGGCAACCTACGAGCAGTACTTC.

V usage is TRBV6-5 and J usage is TRBJ2-7, with a tentative D call TRBD1 (6 bases). CDR3 size: 15 residues. The V gene's germline CDR1 is MNHEY and CDR2 SVGAGI. V shed 4 bases and J shed 3 bases, with 16 bases lying between them. The CDR3 nucleotides are TGTGCCAGCAGTTCGACCGGGACACTAGACTACGAGCAGTACTTC. Translation gives CASSSTGTLDYEQYF.

The V and J genes are TRBV7-9 and TRBJ1-2, with D maybe TRBD1 (6 bases). The CDR3 is 15 amino acids. V was pared by 2 bases and J by 3 bases, with 13 bases between. In germline, CDR1 is SEHNR, CDR2 FQNEAQ (reference sequence). CDR3 sequence reads: CASSLRETGDYGYTF. Written as DNA, the CDR3 is TGTGCCAGCAGCTTAAGAGAGACAGGAGACTATGGCTACACCTTC.

This chain uses TRBV19 with TRBJ2-7; D unresolved. This CDR3 comprises 13 residues. Germline V gives CDR1 LNHDA, CDR2 SQIVND (reference sequence). V was pared by 3 bases and J by 2 bases, with 8 bases between. This CDR3 reads CASSITVAYEQYF. For the CDR3, the DNA is TGTGCCAGTAGTATTACTGTCGCCTACGAGCAGTACTTC.

The gene calls are TRBV28 and TRBJ2-1; TRBD2 matches 15 bases. Per germline, CDR1 MDHEN and CDR2 SYDVKM. The length of the CDR3 is 14 residues. The junction had 8 bases not matched to a gene; V was cut back by 5 bases and J by 15 bases. CDR3 bases: TGTGCCAGCAGTCCCGGACTAGCGGGAGGGAGGGGGTTCTTC. It yields the protein CASSPGLAGGRGFF.

The chain has TRBV7-6 and TRBJ2-7; 7 nucleotides line up with TRBD1. This CDR3 contains 14 residues. Looked up from germline, CDR1 is SGHVS and CDR2 is FNYEAQ. V lost 5 bases, J lost 4 bases, and 8 bases stayed unmatched. The CDR3 loop reads CASSLGQGDYEQYF. DNA for the CDR3: TGTGCCAGCAGCCTTGGCCAGGGGGATTACGAGCAGTACTTC.

The V gene is TRBV25-1, the J gene TRBJ2-3; D might be TRBD2 (6 bases). V was trimmed by 5 bases and J by 1 base, leaving 16 bases between them. Per the germline V gene, CDR1 is MGHDK and CDR2 is SYGVNS. This CDR3 has 16 residues. CDR3: CASSNPGGARTDTQYF. The CDR3 DNA is TGTGCCAGCAGTAATCCGGGCGGGGCCCGCACAGATACGCAGTATTTT.

V is TRBV6-6 and J is TRBJ2-7; 7 bases agree with TRBD1. The junction had 6 bases not matched to a gene; V was cut back by 7 bases and J by 3 bases. The CDR3 is 13 residues long. Germline CDR1 is MNHNY and CDR2 is SVGAGI (reference sequence). The CDR3 protein is CASKTGQVYEQYF. The CDR3 DNA follows: TGTGCCAGCAAGACCGGACAGGTCTACGAGCAGTACTTC.

This CDR3 is CASSYQTGSYEQYF. CDR3 coding DNA: TGTGCCAGCAGTTACCAGACAGGATCCTACGAGCAGTACTTC. J is TRBJ2-7 and V is TRBV6-5; D is perhaps TRBD1 (6 bases). V was pared by 2 bases and J by 1 base, with 9 bases between. CDR1 and CDR2 from the germline V gene are MNHEY and SVGAGI. This CDR3 is 14 amino acids long.

V and J are TRBV19 and TRBJ2-7; 7 bases line up with TRBD2. The V segment lost 3 bases and the J segment 3 bases; nucleotides outside the gene matches: 8. There are 15 residues in the CDR3. Germline V gene data show CDR1 as LNHDA and CDR2 as SQIVND (reference sequence). The CDR3 nucleotides are TGTGCCAGTAGTATCGGACTAGTTGGGTACTACGAGCAGTACTTC. Protein: CASSIGLVGYYEQYF.

This clone was seen only a few times. The rearrangement links TRBV7-8 to TRBJ2-6; D is uncertain. V lost 4 bases, J lost 4 bases, and 11 bases lay in between. Germline CDR1 is SGHVS and CDR2 is FQNEAQ. CDR3 length: 15 amino acids. The CDR3 reads CASSSLHGGANVLTF. DNA of the CDR3: TGTGCCAGCAGCTCTTTGCATGGCGGGGCCAACGTCCTGACTTTC.

The CDR3: CASSPRPTGQGSDTQYF. DNA for the CDR3: TGTGCCAGCTCACCGCGTCCTACGGGACAGGGATCAGATACGCAGTATTTT. The chain has TRBV18 and TRBJ2-3; 9 nucleotides line up with TRBD1. The CDR3 contains 17 residues. J was trimmed by 4 bases and V by 3 bases; bases with no gene match: 11. Per the germline V gene, CDR1 is KGHSH and CDR2 is LQKENI.

V and J are TRBV6-1 and TRBJ1-5, with 11 bases fitting TRBD1. The CDR3 runs 15 residues. Trimming removed 8 bases from V and 5 bases from J; junction bases left unmatched: 8. Per the germline V gene, CDR1 is MNHNS and CDR2 is SASEGT. The CDR3 protein is CASAVGTGGYQPQHF. The DNA of the CDR3 is TGTGCCAGCGCCGTCGGGACAGGGGGTTATCAGCCCCAGCATTTT.

J is TRBJ2-7 and V is TRBV4-2; TRBD1 matches 7 bases. From germline, CDR1 is LGHNA and CDR2 YNFKEQ. CDR3 size: 14 residues. V dropped 4 bases and J dropped 2; count of bases not matched to a gene: 5. CDR3 DNA sequence: TGTGCCAGCAGCCCCCGGGACAGCACCTACGAGCAGTACTTC. Encoded protein: CASSPRDSTYEQYF.

The chain couples TRBV13 to TRBJ2-7; TRBD2 is a possible D gene (6 bases). Per the germline V gene, CDR1 is PRHDT and CDR2 is FYEKMQ (reference sequence). Between the trimmed V and J ends, which lost 3 bases and 1 base, there was a span of 10 bases. The CDR3 has 14 residues. Here the CDR3 reads CASSFAGSSYEQYF. In DNA form, the CDR3 reads TGTGCCAGCAGCTTCGCCGGGAGTTCCTACGAGCAGTACTTC.

The chain uses TRBV5-8 and TRBJ2-1; weak D call: TRBD2 (6 bases). The CDR3 is made up of 13 amino acids. In germline, CDR1 is SGHTS, CDR2 YDEGEE. The germline V and J ends were trimmed by 4 bases and 9 bases, with 14 bases remaining between them. As DNA, the CDR3 is TGTGCCAGCAGCCGGGACTTTGGGAGTGAGCAGTTCTTC. Translating it yields CASSRDFGSEQFF.

The chain recombines TRBV5-1 with TRBJ2-1; a weak D match, TRBD1 (6 bases). CDR1 is SGHRS, CDR2 YFSETQ, per germline. Trimming removed 0 bases from V and 6 bases from J, with 7 bases in between. The CDR3 spans 13 residues. This chain's CDR3 is CASSLGQVNEQFF. The CDR3 bases are TGCGCCAGCAGCTTGGGACAGGTCAATGAGCAGTTCTTC.

This clone has a handful of counts. This chain connects TRBV6-6 to TRBJ1-1, with D perhaps TRBD1 (6 bases). Germline V CDR1 and CDR2: MNHNY, SVGAGI (reference sequence). The CDR3 sequence is 15 residues long. V was clipped by 7 bases and J by 0 bases, with 15 bases between them. Here the CDR3 reads CASTRDIIMNTEAFF. CDR3 sequence (DNA): TGTGCCAGCACCCGGGACATAATCATGAACACTGAAGCTTTCTTT.

The chain joins TRBV29-1 to TRBJ1-2; unclear D gene. The length of the CDR3 is 13 residues. V was cut by 0 bases and J by 5 bases, with 10 bases left in between. Germline V gene sequence: CDR1 SQVTM, CDR2 ANQGSEA. The CDR3 bases are TGCAGCGTTGAAGACCCAGTGGTGTATGGCTACACCTTC. Protein sequence: CSVEDPVVYGYTF.